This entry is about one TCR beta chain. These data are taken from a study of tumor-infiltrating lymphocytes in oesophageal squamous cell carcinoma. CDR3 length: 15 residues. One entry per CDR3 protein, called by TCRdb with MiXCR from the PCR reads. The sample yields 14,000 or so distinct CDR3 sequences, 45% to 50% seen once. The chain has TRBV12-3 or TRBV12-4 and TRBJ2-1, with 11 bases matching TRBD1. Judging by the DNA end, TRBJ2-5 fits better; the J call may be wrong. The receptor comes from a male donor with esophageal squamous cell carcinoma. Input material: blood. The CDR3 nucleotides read TGTGCCAGCAGCCGATGGGACAGGGGGAAAGAGACCCAGTACTTC. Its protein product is CASSRWDRGKETQYF.